Given below is one TCR beta chain in context. This record belongs to a study of blood T cell repertoires in COVID-19. Across the whole study: Italy, Spain and the United States were the sources of the convalescent and acute COVID-19 samples. In each case, the material was cDNA or gDNA derived from T cells, B-cell-depleted T cells, or PBMCs.

CDR1 and CDR2 from the germline V gene are KGHSH and LQKENI. The ends were cut back, 0 bases at V and 0 bases at J, with 12 bases in the middle. This CDR3 has 17 amino acids. Authors' methods: Reference gene primer amplification gave nucleated cell count estimates. Clones were sequenced by immunoSEQ multiplex PCR, and TCRdb holds only the in-frame ones, with some missing. V and J calls and clone size are given by that table; D and trimming were obtained from the DNA. The sample shows about 260,000 clones, 80% to 90% of them seen only once. The source of this sequence is a man aged 55-75 years with acute or convalescent COVID-19. The material sequenced was peripheral blood. The V and J genes are TRBV18 and TRBJ1-3; the D is unclear. Here the CDR3 reads CASSPPRGGDSGNTIYF. In nucleotides, the CDR3 is TGTGCCAGCTCACCACCTCGAGGCGGAGACTCTGGAAACACCATATATTTT.